This TCR beta chain was recorded in a study of blood T cell repertoires in COVID-19. Study-wide background: Collection of acute and convalescent COVID-19 samples took place in the United States, Italy and Spain. Nucleic acid was either cDNA or gDNA, and it came from T cells, B-cell-depleted T cells, or PBMCs.

Authors' analysis steps: The assay estimated nucleated cells by amplifying reference gene primers. Here immunoSEQ multiplex PCR was the method, and the copy in TCRdb shows in-frame clones only, minus some. For V, J and clone size, that table is used; D and trimming come from the DNA. The sample contains hundreds of thousands of clones, 80% to 85% of which appear only once. This CDR3 contains 15 residues. The germline CDR1 and CDR2 sequences are SGHRS and YFSETQ. The trim removed 4 bases at V and 4 bases at J, leaving 10 bases unmatched. The sequencing sample was made of peripheral blood. The clonotype was recovered from a woman in her sixties with active or convalescent COVID-19. The rearrangement uses TRBV5-1 and TRBJ1-1, with 7 bases lining up with TRBD1. Here the CDR3 DNA reads TGCGCCAGCAGCCCCCCCACAGGGGTGTCCACTGAAGCTTTCTTT. Translation gives CASSPPTGVSTEAFF.